This T cell receptor beta chain was obtained from a study of shared T cell receptors in the human thymus. The ends were cut back, 2 bases at V and 0 bases at J, with 14 bases in the middle. CDR3 length: 18 residues. Germline CDR1 is LGHNA and CDR2 is YSLEER. Some clones are missing from TCRdb's copy, which holds only in-frame ones; the method was immunoSEQ multiplex PCR. Of around 68,000 clones listed, 90% to 95% are singletons. This TCR was sampled from a human donor. The V and J genes are TRBV4-3 and TRBJ2-6; no reliable D call. The sequenced sample consisted of thymocytes. For the CDR3, the DNA is TGCGCCAGCAGCCAAAAGAGTTGGTACCCCTCTGGGGCCAACGTCCTGACTTTC. It translates to CASSQKSWYPSGANVLTF.